This entry is about one TCR beta chain. Its antigen remains unidentified. The sample originates from a study of shared clonotypes between healthy human individuals. Study-wide points: Memory subsets generally showed smaller estimated richness than naive subsets did.

This CDR3 comprises 13 residues. In germline, CDR1 is LNHDA, CDR2 SQIVND (reference sequence). V lost 5 bases, J lost 2 bases, and 7 bases lay in between. Sequencing used immunoSEQ multiplex PCR; TCRdb keeps in-frame clones, though not all of them. Found here are about 2.4 million clones, 93% of them singletons; the top ten hold approximately 0.37%. This sequence joins TRBV19 and TRBJ1-5; D not certain. The clonotype was recovered from a man in his late teens or twenties in good health. Some clones in this sample may be carry-over from other donors' samples. The specimen sequenced was naive CD4+ T cells from PBMCs. Subset denoted: CD45RA+ positively selected. CDR3 protein: CASSVQRNQPQHF. The CDR3 nucleotides are TGTGCCAGTAGTGTCCAACGCAATCAGCCCCAGCATTTT.